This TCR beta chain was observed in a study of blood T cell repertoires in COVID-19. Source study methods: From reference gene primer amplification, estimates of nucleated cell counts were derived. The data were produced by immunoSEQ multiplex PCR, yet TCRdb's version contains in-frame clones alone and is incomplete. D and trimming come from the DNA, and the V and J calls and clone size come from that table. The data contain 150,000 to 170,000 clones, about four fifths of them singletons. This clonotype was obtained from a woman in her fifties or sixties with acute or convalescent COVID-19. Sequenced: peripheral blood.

CDR3 sequence (DNA): TGCGCCAGCAGCTTGGGCGGGACAGACACAGATACGCAGTATTTT. This sequence encodes CASSLGGTDTDTQYF. The gene calls are TRBV5-1 and TRBJ2-3; D is possibly TRBD1 (7 bases). From germline, CDR1 is SGHRS and CDR2 YFSETQ. V was pared by 0 bases and J by 2 bases, with 10 bases between. The CDR3 loop spans 15 amino acids.